This paragraph reports one TCR beta chain. The source of the sample is a study of blood T cell repertoires in COVID-19. As for the study in general: Italy, Spain and the United States were the sources of the convalescent and acute COVID-19 samples. Nucleic acid was either cDNA or gDNA, and it came from T cells, B-cell-depleted T cells, or PBMCs.

The assay was immunoSEQ multiplex PCR, and TCRdb's table has in-frame clones only and misses some. The table shows more than 110,000 clones, with under 90% occurring only once. The germline gives CDR1 ENHRY, CDR2 SYGVKD. V lost 10 bases and J lost 0, with 19 bases in between. The CDR3 runs to 16 residues. Source material: peripheral blood. This chain connects TRBV10-3 to TRBJ2-1, with a tentative D call TRBD2 (5 bases). The clonotype was recovered from a human donor in a cohort sampled during active COVID-19. As DNA, the CDR3 is TGTGCCACCCTTCCTTCGGGAAACCCCTCCTACAATGAGCAGTTCTTC. This gives the protein CATLPSGNPSYNEQFF.